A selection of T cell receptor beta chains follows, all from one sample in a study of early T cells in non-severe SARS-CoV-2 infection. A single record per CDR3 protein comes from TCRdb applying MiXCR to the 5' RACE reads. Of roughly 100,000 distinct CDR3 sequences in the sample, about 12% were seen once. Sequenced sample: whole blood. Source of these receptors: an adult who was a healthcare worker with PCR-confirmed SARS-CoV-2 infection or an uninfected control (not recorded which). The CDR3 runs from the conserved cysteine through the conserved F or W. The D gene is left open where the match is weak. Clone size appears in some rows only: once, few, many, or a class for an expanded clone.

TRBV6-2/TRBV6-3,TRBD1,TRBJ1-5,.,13,CASSDRGLGPQHF,TGTGCCAGCAGTGACAGGGGACTGGGGCCCCAGCATTTT
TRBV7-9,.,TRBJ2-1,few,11,CASSSGGEAFF,TGTGCCAGCAGCTCGGGGGGCGAGGCGTTCTTC
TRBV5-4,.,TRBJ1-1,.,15,CASSSKGAANTEAFF,TGTGCCAGCAGCTCAAAAGGGGCGGCGAACACTGAAGCTTTCTTT
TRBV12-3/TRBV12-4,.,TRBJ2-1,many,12,CASSYVRNEQFF,TGTGCCAGCAGTTACGTGAGGAATGAGCAGTTCTTC
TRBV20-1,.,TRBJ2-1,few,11,CSAALYNEQFF,TGCAGTGCAGCCCTCTACAATGAGCAGTTCTTC
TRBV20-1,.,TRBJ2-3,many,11,CSARSGTTQYF,TGCAGTGCTAGATCGGGGACTACGCAGTATTTT
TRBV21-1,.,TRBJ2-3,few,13,CASGGRRPDTQYF,TGTGCCAGCGGGGGGCGCAGACCAGATACGCAGTATTTT
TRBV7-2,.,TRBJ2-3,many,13,CASLVGTTDTQYF,TGTGCCAGCTTAGTAGGGACCACAGATACGCAGTATTTT
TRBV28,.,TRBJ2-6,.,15,CASSLLGSGANVLTF,TGTGCCAGCAGTTTATTGGGGAGCGGGGCCAACGTCCTGACTTTC
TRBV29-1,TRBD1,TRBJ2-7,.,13,CSVGQRNSYEQYF,TGCAGCGTGGGACAGCGAAACTCCTACGAGCAGTACTTC
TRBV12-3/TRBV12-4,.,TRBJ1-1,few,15,CASSTARIVETEAFF,TGTGCCAGCAGTACCGCTCGGATTGTGGAGACTGAAGCTTTCTTT
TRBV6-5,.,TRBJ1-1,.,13,CASSYARVTEAFF,TGTGCCAGCAGTTACGCCCGGGTGACTGAAGCTTTCTTT
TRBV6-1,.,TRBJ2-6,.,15,CASSEDSSGANVLTF,TGTGCCAGCAGTGAAGACAGCTCTGGGGCCAACGTCCTGACTTTC
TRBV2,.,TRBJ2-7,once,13,CASSIRSPGEQYF,TGTGCCAGCAGTATTCGGTCTCCCGGCGAGCAGTACTTC
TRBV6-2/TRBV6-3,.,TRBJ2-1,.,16,CASSYEGQHTRNEQFF,TGTGCCAGCAGTTACGAAGGTCAACACACAAGGAATGAGCAGTTCTTC
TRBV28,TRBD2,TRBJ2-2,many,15,CASTTGTRSAGELFF,TGCGCCAGCACCACGGGGACTAGATCGGCCGGGGAGCTGTTTTTT
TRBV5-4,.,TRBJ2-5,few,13,CASSFGRQETQYF,TGTGCCAGCAGCTTTGGTAGACAAGAGACCCAGTACTTC
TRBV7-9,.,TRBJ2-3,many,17,CASSSPRTATSTDTQYF,TGTGCCAGCAGCTCGCCTCGGACGGCTACTAGCACAGATACGCAGTATTTT
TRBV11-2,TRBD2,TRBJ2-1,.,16,CASSLVSSGSKNEQFF,TGTGCCAGCAGCTTAGTTTCTAGCGGGAGTAAGAATGAGCAGTTCTTC
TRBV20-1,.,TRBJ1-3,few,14,CSARDRHSGNTIYF,TGCAGTGCTAGAGATCGGCACTCTGGAAACACCATATATTTT
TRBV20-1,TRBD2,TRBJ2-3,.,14,CSTTPPRGADTQYF,TGCAGTACAACACCCCCCCGGGGGGCAGATACGCAGTATTTT
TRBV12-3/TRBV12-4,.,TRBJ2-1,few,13,CASSLGSGHEQFF,TGTGCCAGCAGTTTAGGTAGCGGCCATGAGCAGTTCTTC
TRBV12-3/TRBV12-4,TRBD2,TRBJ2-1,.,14,CASSALAGHNEQFF,TGTGCCAGCAGTGCACTAGCGGGACACAATGAGCAGTTCTTC
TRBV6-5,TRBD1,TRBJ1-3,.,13,CASRGTDRNTIYF,TGTGCCAGCAGAGGGACAGACAGAAACACCATATATTTT